This entry lists 4 T cell receptor beta chains sequenced from one sample in a study of cytomegalovirus exposure and HLA in healthy donors listed by TCRdb under 2017. Libraries were made using the immunoSEQ multiplex PCR assay. A mixture of 60 forward primers for TCR Vbeta segments and 13 reverse primers for TCR Jbeta segments was used in the multiplex PCR. The table comes from immuneACCESS by way of TCRdb, which keeps in-frame sequences with V and J called. Part of the clones is missing from these tables; in studies checked, under half for an unresolved V gene and the rest for unknown reasons. The sample yields around 170,000 clones; around 80% were counted once. 1.5% to 2% of the sample lies in the top ten. Sequencing used PBMCs. The receptors originated from a woman aged 30 to 39 in good health and CMV-seronegative.

The CDR3 bases are TGTGCCAGCAGCTTAGGGGGGAGGTCCTATAATTCACCCCTCCACTTT. It is translated as CASSLGGRSYNSPLHF. The chain uses TRBV7-2 and TRBJ1-6, with D tentatively TRBD1 (5 bases). Trimming took 1 base from V and 1 from J, leaving 8 bases between them. CDR1 SGHTA and CDR2 FQGNSA come from the germline V gene. CDR3 size: 16 residues.

The genes are TRBV10-1 and TRBJ2-7; possibly TRBD1 for D (5 bases). There are 13 residues in the CDR3. The V gene lost 2 bases and the J gene lost 6 bases, with 11 bases spanning the gap. Germline V gives CDR1 WNHNN, CDR2 SYGVQD (reference sequence). CDR3 DNA: TGCGCCAGCAGTGAGAGGGGAACGGTCGAGCAGTACTTC. As protein: CASSERGTVEQYF.

The chain carries TRBV6-5 and TRBJ1-6; 7 bases agree with TRBD1. The germline V gene encodes CDR1 MNHEY and CDR2 SVGAGI. The CDR3 has 14 amino acids. V was clipped by 6 bases and J by 5 bases; unmatched bases: 4. In DNA, the CDR3 is TGTGCCAGCAGGCGCACAGGGGATAATTCACCCCTCCACTTT. Its translation: CASRRTGDNSPLHF.

The gene calls are TRBV21-1 and TRBJ1-5; the DNA was not compared with TRBD1, the D call given in the table. TRBV21-1 is a pseudogene locus. CDR3 length equals 17 residues. The DNA of the CDR3 is TGTGCCAGCAGCAGATCGATTAAGGGACAGGGGGATCAGCCCCAGCATTTT. Translating gives CASSRSIKGQGDQPQHF.